The 19 T cell receptor beta chains listed next were all sequenced from one sample in a study of T cell repertoires in cytomegalovirus infection. The antigens these receptors bind are not known. TCRdb used MiXCR to reprocess the reads, holding one entry per CDR3 protein. This repertoire shows about 310,000 distinct CDR3 sequences, 20% to 30% found once; its top ten account for 13%. Sequenced material: cultured PBMCs, taken from culture after CMV antigen stimulation. The receptors stem from a human donor in good health (CMV status not recorded). Some clones in this sample may be carry-over from other donors' samples.

This clonotype was seen a handful of times. This rearrangement joins TRBV5-1 to TRBJ2-5; D is unresolved. CDR3 length: 14 amino acids. Trimming stripped 0 bases from V and 0 bases from J, with 6 bases between. Germline CDR1 is SGHRS and CDR2 is YFSETQ. CDR3 bases: TGCGCCAGCAGCTTGGATGCCAACCAAGAGACCCAGTACTTC. Residues: CASSLDANQETQYF.

The chain carries TRBV20-1 and TRBJ2-5; 8 nucleotides line up with TRBD2. Losses at the gene ends were 5 bases for V and 1 base for J; bases not matched to a gene: 9. From germline, CDR1 is DFQATT and CDR2 SNEGSKA (reference sequence). This CDR3 is 15 amino acids long. CDR3 DNA sequence: TGCAGTGCTCCGGGCGCTAGCGGGTTCCAAGAGACCCAGTACTTC. It encodes CSAPGASGFQETQYF.

This clonotype was counted at least ten times. CDR3 region: CASSFKGPIPGDEQFF. CDR3 bases: TGTGCCAGCAGCTTTAAAGGGCCCATCCCGGGGGATGAGCAGTTCTTC. This chain links TRBV7-6 with TRBJ2-1, with D perhaps TRBD2 (6 bases). The length of the CDR3 is 16 residues. Trimming removed 3 bases at V and 8 bases at J, with 20 bases between. The germline V gene encodes CDR1 SGHVS and CDR2 FNYEAQ.

This clonotype was recorded at least ten times. This chain uses TRBV12-3 or TRBV12-4 with TRBJ2-5; TRBD1 agrees at 8 bases. The CDR3 sequence is 15 residues long. V shed 2 bases and J 5 bases; nucleotides not matched to a gene: 7. Here the CDR3 reads CASSLYSGGRETQYF. The CDR3 DNA follows: TGTGCCAGCAGTTTATACTCAGGGGGCAGGGAGACCCAGTACTTC.

This chain joins TRBV7-2 and TRBJ2-7; TRBD1 aligns across 11 bases. CDR3 length equals 16 residues. Germline values: CDR1 SGHTA, CDR2 FQGNSA. The V gene end was trimmed by 5 bases and the J gene end by 2 bases; junction bases not matched to a gene: 8. For the CDR3, the DNA is TGTGCCAGCAGCACCTGGACAGGGGGCTTCCCCTACGAGCAGTACTTC. It translates to CASSTWTGGFPYEQYF.

This clonotype has ten or more counts. The chain uses TRBV2 and TRBJ2-3; 9 positions agree with TRBD2. In germline, CDR1 is SNHLY, CDR2 FYNNEI. V was clipped by 1 base and J by 2 bases; unmatched bases: 4. The length of the CDR3 is 16 residues. CDR3 DNA: TGTGCCAGCAGTGAAGGGGCGGGAGGGCCCACAGATACGCAGTATTTT. Residues: CASSEGAGGPTDTQYF.

The genes are TRBV5-1 and TRBJ2-3; 8 positions agree with TRBD2. CDR1 is SGHRS and CDR2 is YFSETQ in the germline V gene. The ends lost 1 base at V and 0 bases at J; junction bases unmatched: 7. This CDR3 is built from 17 residues. CDR3 sequence (DNA): TGCGCCAGCAGCTTGACCGGGACTAGTCCAAGCACAGATACGCAGTATTTT. Protein product: CASSLTGTSPSTDTQYF.

The chain uses TRBV18 and TRBJ2-5, with TRBD2 identical over 10 bases. The CDR3 is 14 amino acids. Trimming took 6 bases from V and 5 from J; bases not matched to a gene: 6. Germline V gene sequence: CDR1 KGHSH, CDR2 LQKENI. The CDR3 coding sequence is TGTGCCAGCTCGCCTAGCGGGAGCAGTGAGACCCAGTACTTC. It codes for CASSPSGSSETQYF.

The chain recombines TRBV19 with TRBJ1-1; 7 bases line up with TRBD1. The germline gives CDR1 LNHDA, CDR2 SQIVND (reference sequence). CDR3 length: 15 amino acids. After removal of 3 bases from V and 1 base from J, the junction contained 5 bases not matched to a gene. DNA for the CDR3: TGTGCCAGTAGTATCTCGGGACAGAAGAACACTGAAGCTTTCTTT. Amino acids: CASSISGQKNTEAFF.

This clonotype was recorded at least ten times. The genes are TRBV28 and TRBJ1-5; 10 bases line up with TRBD1. With V trimmed by 6 bases and J by 2 bases, 10 bases remained unmatched. The CDR3 consists of 17 residues. Germline loops: CDR1 MDHEN, CDR2 SYDVKM. CDR3 in DNA: TGTGCCAGCAGCCCGCACCTCGGGACAGGGGGCAATCAGCCCCAGCATTTT. Protein sequence: CASSPHLGTGGNQPQHF.

This clonotype was seen ten or more times. V gene TRBV7-2 combines with J gene TRBJ2-1, with D possibly being TRBD2 (6 bases). Germline loops: CDR1 SGHTA, CDR2 FQGNSA. This CDR3 is 15 amino acids long. The germline V and J ends were trimmed by 5 bases and 2 bases, with 13 bases remaining between them. Written as DNA, the CDR3 is TGTGCCAGCAGCCCCGGGTCGGGAGCCTACAATGAGCAGTTCTTC. Translated: CASSPGSGAYNEQFF.

Many counts were recorded for this clonotype. This chain links TRBV7-2 with TRBJ2-3; possibly TRBD1 for D (6 bases). Between the trimmed V and J ends, which lost 5 bases and 3 bases, there was a span of 9 bases. The CDR3 is made up of 13 amino acids. CDR1 and CDR2 (germline): SGHTA, FQGNSA. Written as DNA, the CDR3 is TGTGCCAGCAGCCCCACAGGGACAGATACGCAGTATTTT. This gives the protein CASSPTGTDTQYF.

V usage is TRBV6-6 and J usage is TRBJ1-1, with D unresolved. Germline CDR1 reads MNHNY; CDR2 reads SVGAGI (reference sequence). V dropped 0 bases and J dropped 5 bases, with 13 bases sitting between them. This CDR3 comprises 15 residues. CDR3 amino acids: CASSYSAPGETEAFF. Here the CDR3 DNA reads TGTGCCAGCAGTTACTCGGCTCCGGGAGAGACTGAAGCTTTCTTT.

This clonotype was observed a handful of times. The chain is built from TRBV7-8 and TRBJ2-7; a weak D match, TRBD1 (6 bases). V lost 3 bases to trimming and J lost 2 bases, with 14 bases between them. CDR1 SGHVS and CDR2 FQNEAQ come from the germline V gene. This CDR3 is 15 amino acids long. The CDR3 nucleotides are TGTGCCAGCAGCTTCAGCTTGGGGGCGACCTACGAGCAGTACTTC. Translation: CASSFSLGATYEQYF.

This clonotype was seen a handful of times. V gene TRBV6-2 or TRBV6-3 combines with J gene TRBJ2-5, with 11 bases aligning to TRBD1. V dropped 6 bases and J dropped 5; count of bases not matched to a gene: 5. Germline loops: CDR1 MNHEY, CDR2 SVGEGT. The CDR3 sequence is 14 residues long. For the CDR3, the DNA is TGTGCCAGCAGCCGCGGGACAGGGGGGGAGACCCAGTACTTC. It codes for CASSRGTGGETQYF.

The chain joins TRBV12-5 to TRBJ1-5; no firm D call. The CDR3 contains 15 residues. V was pared by 0 bases and J by 11 bases, with 17 bases between. CDR1 is LGHNT and CDR2 is FRNRAP in the germline V gene. The CDR3 nucleotides are TGTGCTAGTGGTTTGGTACGGGCCGGGGTTAGGGCCCAGCATTTT. Translating gives CASGLVRAGVRAQHF. Filled out from reference TRBV12-5 and TRBJ1-5, the complete variable domain reads DARVTQTPRHKVTEMGQEVTMRCQPILGHNTVFWYRQTMMQGLELLAYFRNRAPLDDSGMPKDRFSAEMPDATLATLKIQPSEPRDSAVYFCASGLVRAGVRAQHFGDGTRLSIL.

The CDR3: CASGGQETQYF. The CDR3 DNA is TGTGCCAGCGGGGGACAAGAGACCCAGTACTTC. The chain is built from TRBV12-3 or TRBV12-4 and TRBJ2-5; tentatively, D is TRBD1 or TRBD2 (5 bases each). This CDR3 has 11 amino acids. V was trimmed by 8 bases and J by 2 bases, leaving 6 bases between them.

This clonotype appeared a few times. DNA of the CDR3: TGTGCCAGCAGTGAGAGTGGGAGGAGGACTGAAGCTTTCTTT. Amino acids: CASSESGRRTEAFF. The gene calls are TRBV25-1 and TRBJ1-1; no definite D call. V was cut by 3 bases and J by 5 bases, with 13 bases left in between. The CDR3 has 14 residues. Germline V lookup: CDR1 MGHDK, CDR2 SYGVNS. The entire variable domain, with the rest obtained from reference TRBV25-1 and TRBJ1-1, is as follows: EADIYQTPRYLVIGTGKKITLECSQTMGHDKMYWYQQDPGMELHLIHYSYGVNSTEKGDLSSESTVSRIRTEHFPLTLESARPSHTSQYLCASSESGRRTEAFFGQGTRLTVV.

The rearrangement joins TRBV27 to TRBJ1-6; tentative D call: TRBD1 (5 bases). Between the trimmed V and J ends, which lost 4 bases and 10 bases, there was a span of 20 bases. The CDR3 is 16 residues long. Germline CDR1 reads MNHEY; CDR2 reads SMNVEV (reference sequence). As DNA, the CDR3 is TGTGCCAGCAGTTCTTACTCAGGGAATTTGGGATCACCCCTCCACTTT. Translating gives CASSSYSGNLGSPLHF.